The subject of this entry is one T cell receptor (beta chain). In the original analysis: Nucleated cell counts were estimated from reference gene primer amplification. Method: immunoSEQ multiplex PCR; TCRdb's copy keeps in-frame clones and lacks some. D and trimming were read from the DNA, whereas the V and J calls and clone size are those reported in that table. The table lists some 30,000 clones, about 86% of them singletons. This sample was included in a study of blood T cell repertoires in COVID-19. In germline, CDR1 is SGHTA, CDR2 FQGNSA. The CDR3 totals 15 residues. Trimming removed 5 bases from V and 5 bases from J, with 18 bases in between.

This chain connects TRBV7-2 to TRBJ2-5; D perhaps matches TRBD2 (6 bases). The sequencing input was peripheral blood. This clonotype originated in a woman aged 70-85 years with active COVID-19. The CDR3 sequence is CASSPAGARDETQYF. The DNA of the CDR3 is TGTGCCAGCAGCCCGGCCGGGGCGCGGGATGAGACCCAGTACTTC. Full variable domain (outside the CDR3, taken from reference TRBV7-2 and TRBJ2-5): GAGVSQSPSNKVTEKGKDVELRCDPISGHTALYWYRQSLGQGLEFLIYFQGNSAPDKSGLPSDRFSAERTGGSVSTLTIQRTQQEDSAVYLCASSPAGARDETQYFGPGTRLLVL.